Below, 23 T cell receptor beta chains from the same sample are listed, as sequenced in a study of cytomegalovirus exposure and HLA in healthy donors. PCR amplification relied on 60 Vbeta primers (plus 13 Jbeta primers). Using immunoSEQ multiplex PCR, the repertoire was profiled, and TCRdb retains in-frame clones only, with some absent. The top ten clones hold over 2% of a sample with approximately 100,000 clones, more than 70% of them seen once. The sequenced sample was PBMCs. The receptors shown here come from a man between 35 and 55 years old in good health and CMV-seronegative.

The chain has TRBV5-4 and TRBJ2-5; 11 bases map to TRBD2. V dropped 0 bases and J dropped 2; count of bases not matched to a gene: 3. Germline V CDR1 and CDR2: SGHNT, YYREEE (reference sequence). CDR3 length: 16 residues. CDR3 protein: CASSLVPSGGQETQYF. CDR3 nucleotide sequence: TGTGCCAGCAGCTTGGTCCCTAGCGGGGGGCAAGAGACCCAGTACTTC.

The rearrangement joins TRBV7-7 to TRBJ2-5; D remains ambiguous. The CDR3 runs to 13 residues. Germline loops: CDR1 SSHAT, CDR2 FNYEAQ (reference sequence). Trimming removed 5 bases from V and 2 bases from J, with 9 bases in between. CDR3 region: CASSRSPQETQYF. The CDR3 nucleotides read TGTGCCAGCAGCCGCAGTCCTCAAGAGACCCAGTACTTC.

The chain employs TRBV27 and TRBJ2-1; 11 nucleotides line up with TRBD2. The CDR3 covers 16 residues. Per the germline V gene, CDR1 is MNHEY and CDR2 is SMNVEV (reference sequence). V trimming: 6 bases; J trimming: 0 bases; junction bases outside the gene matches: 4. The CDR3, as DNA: TGTGCCAGCAGAGCTAGCGGGGGGCCCTCCTACAATGAGCAGTTCTTC. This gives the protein CASRASGGPSYNEQFF.

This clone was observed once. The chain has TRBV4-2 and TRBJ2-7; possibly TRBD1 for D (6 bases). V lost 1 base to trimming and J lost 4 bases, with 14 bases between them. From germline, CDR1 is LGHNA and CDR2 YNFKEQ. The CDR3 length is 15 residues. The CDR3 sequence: CASSQGSNREYEQYF. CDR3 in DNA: TGTGCCAGCAGCCAAGGATCGAACAGGGAATACGAGCAGTACTTC.

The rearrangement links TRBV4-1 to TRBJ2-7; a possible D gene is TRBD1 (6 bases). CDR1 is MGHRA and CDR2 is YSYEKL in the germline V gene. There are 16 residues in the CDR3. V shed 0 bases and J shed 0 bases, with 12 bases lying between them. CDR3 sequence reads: CASSQESGANSYEQYF. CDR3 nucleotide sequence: TGCGCCAGCAGCCAAGAATCAGGGGCGAACTCCTACGAGCAGTACTTC.

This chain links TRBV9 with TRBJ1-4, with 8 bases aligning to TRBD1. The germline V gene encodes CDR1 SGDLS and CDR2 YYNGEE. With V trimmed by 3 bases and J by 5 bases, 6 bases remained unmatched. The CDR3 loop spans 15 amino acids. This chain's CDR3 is CASSGSGTGNEKLFF. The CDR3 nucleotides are TGTGCCAGCAGCGGGTCCGGGACAGGAAATGAAAAACTGTTTTTT.

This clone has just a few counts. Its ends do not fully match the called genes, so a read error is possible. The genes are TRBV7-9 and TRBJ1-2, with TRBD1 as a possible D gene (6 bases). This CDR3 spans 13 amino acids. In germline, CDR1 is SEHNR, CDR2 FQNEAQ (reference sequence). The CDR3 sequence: CSSSRDINYGYTF. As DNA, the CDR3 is TGTTCCAGCAGCCGGGACATAAACTATGGCTACACCTTC.

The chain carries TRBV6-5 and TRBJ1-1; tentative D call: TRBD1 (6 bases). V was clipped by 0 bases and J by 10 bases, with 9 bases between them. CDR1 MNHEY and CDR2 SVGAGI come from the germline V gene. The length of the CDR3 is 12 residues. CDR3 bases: TGTGCCAGCAGTTACTCCCAGGGGCGAGCTTTCTTT. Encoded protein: CASSYSQGRAFF.

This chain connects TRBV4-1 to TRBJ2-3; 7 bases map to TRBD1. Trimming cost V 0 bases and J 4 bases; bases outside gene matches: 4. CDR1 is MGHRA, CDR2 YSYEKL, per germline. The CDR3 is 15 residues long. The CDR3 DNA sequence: TGCGCCAGCAGCCAAGAAGACAGGGCGGCAGATACGCAGTATTTT. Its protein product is CASSQEDRAADTQYF.

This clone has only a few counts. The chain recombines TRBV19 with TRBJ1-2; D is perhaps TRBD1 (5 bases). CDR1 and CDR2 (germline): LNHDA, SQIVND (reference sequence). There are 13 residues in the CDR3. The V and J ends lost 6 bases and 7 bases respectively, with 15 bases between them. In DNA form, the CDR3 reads TGTGCCAGTAGAGGGGAGGGACGATCTGGCTACACCTTC. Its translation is CASRGEGRSGYTF.

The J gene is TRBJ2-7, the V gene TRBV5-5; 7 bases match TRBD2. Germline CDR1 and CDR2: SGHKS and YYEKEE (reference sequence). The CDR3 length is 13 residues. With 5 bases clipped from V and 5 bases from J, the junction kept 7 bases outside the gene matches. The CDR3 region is CASRVGGSHEQYF. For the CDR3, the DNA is TGTGCCAGCAGGGTGGGGGGGTCTCACGAGCAGTACTTC.

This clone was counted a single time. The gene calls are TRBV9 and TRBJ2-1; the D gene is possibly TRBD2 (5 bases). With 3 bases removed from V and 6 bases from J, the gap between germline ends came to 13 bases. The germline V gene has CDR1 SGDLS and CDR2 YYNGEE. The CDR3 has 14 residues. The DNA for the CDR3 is TGTGCCAGCAGCGCCCGGACTGTGATCAATGAGCAGTTCTTC. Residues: CASSARTVINEQFF.

The CDR3 sequence is CASSLGQGAYNEQFF. The CDR3 nucleotides read TGTGCCAGCAGCTTGGGGCAGGGCGCCTACAATGAGCAGTTCTTC. The V call is TRBV5-4, the J call TRBJ2-1, with a possible D match to TRBD1 (5 bases). CDR1 and CDR2 (germline): SGHNT, YYREEE (reference sequence). This CDR3 contains 15 residues. Trimming pared 0 bases from V and 2 bases from J, leaving 9 bases between. Full variable domain (remainder filled in from reference TRBV5-4 and TRBJ2-1): ETGVTQSPTHLIKTRGQQVTLRCSSQSGHNTVSWYQQALGQGPQFIFQYYREEENGRGNFPPRFSGLQFPNYSSELNVNALELDDSALYLCASSLGQGAYNEQFFGPGTRLTVL.

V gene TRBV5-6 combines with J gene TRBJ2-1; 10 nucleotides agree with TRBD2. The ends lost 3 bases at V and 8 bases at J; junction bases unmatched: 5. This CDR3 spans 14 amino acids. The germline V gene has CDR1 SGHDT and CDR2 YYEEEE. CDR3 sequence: CASSSLAGGYEQFF. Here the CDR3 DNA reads TGTGCCAGCAGCTCTTTAGCGGGGGGCTATGAGCAGTTCTTC.

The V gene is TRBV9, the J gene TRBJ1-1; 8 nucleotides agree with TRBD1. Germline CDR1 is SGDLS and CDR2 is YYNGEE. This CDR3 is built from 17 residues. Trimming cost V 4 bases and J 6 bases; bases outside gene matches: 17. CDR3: CASSSAFRGQGGAEAFF. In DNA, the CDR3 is TGTGCCAGCAGCTCCGCCTTCCGAGGACAGGGAGGCGCTGAAGCTTTCTTT.

This CDR3 reads CASSLGGGAYSGANVLTF. The DNA for the CDR3 is TGCGCCAGCAGCTTGGGGGGAGGGGCCTACTCTGGGGCCAACGTCCTGACTTTC. The chain recombines TRBV5-1 with TRBJ2-6, with 7 bases lining up with TRBD2. Germline trimming cut 0 bases from V and 0 bases from J; bases unmatched to any gene: 6. CDR1 is SGHRS, CDR2 YFSETQ, per germline. The CDR3 length is 18 residues.

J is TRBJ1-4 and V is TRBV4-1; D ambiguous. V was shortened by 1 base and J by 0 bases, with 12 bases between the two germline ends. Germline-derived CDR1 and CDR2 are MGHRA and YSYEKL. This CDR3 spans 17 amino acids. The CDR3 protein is CASSQGGGRSTNEKLFF. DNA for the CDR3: TGCGCCAGCAGCCAAGGAGGCGGGAGGTCAACTAATGAAAAACTGTTTTTT.

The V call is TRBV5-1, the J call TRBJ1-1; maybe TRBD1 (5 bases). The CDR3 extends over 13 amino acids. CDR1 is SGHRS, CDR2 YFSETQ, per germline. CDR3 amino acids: CAHGRGVNTEAFF. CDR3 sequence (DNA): TGCGCTCACGGCCGGGGGGTAAACACTGAAGCTTTCTTT.

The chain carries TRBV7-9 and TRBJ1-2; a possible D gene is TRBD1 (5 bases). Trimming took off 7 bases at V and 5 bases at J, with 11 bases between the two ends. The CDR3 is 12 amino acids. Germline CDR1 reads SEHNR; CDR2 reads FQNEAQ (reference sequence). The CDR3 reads CASTPGTYGYTF. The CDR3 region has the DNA TGTGCCAGCACCCCAGGGACTTATGGCTACACCTTC. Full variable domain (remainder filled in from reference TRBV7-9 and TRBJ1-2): DTGVSQNPRHKITKRGQNVTFRCDPISEHNRLYWYRQTLGQGPEFLTYFQNEAQLEKSRLLSDRFSAERPKGSFSTLEIQRTEQGDSAMYLCASTPGTYGYTFGSGTRLTVV.

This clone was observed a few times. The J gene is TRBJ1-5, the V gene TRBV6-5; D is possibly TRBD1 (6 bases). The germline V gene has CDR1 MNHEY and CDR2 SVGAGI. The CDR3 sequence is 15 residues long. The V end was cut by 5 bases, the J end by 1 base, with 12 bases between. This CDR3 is CASSQTTGSNQPQHF. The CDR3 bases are TGTGCCAGCAGTCAAACGACAGGAAGCAATCAGCCCCAGCATTTT.

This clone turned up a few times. CDR3 loop: CARLGSGYYNEQFF. The DNA of the CDR3 is TGTGCCAGATTAGGGTCGGGGTATTACAATGAGCAGTTCTTC. The chain couples TRBV7-9 to TRBJ2-1; perhaps TRBD2 as D (5 bases). This CDR3 comprises 14 residues. Germline-derived CDR1 and CDR2 are SEHNR and FQNEAQ (reference sequence). V was shortened by 9 bases and J by 4 bases, with 16 bases between the two germline ends.

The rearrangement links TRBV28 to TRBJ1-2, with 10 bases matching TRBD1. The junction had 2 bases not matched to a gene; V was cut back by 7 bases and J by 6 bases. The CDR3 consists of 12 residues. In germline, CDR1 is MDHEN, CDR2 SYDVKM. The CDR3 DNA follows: TGTGCCAGCATAGGACAGGGGGATGGCTACACCTTC. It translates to CASIGQGDGYTF.

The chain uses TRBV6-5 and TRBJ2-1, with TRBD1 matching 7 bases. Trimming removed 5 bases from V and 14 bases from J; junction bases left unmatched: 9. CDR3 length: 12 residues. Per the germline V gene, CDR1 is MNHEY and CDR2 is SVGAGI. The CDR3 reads CASSGKDRVEFF. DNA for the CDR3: TGTGCCAGCAGTGGGAAAGACAGGGTTGAGTTCTTC.